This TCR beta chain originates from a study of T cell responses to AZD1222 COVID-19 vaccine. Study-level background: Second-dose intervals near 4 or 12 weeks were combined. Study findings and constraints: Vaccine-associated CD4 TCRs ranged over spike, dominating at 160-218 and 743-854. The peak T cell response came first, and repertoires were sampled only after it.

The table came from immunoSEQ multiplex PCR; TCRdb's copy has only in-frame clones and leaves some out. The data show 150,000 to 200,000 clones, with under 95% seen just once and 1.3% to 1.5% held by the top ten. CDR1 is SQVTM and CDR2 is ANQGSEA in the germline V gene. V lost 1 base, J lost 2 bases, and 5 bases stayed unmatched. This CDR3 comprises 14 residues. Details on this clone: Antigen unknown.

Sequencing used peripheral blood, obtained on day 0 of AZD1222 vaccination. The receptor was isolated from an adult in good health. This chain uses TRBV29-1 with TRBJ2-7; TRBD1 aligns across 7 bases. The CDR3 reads CSVEVYDRAYEQYF. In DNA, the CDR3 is TGCAGCGTTGAAGTATATGACAGGGCCTACGAGCAGTACTTC.